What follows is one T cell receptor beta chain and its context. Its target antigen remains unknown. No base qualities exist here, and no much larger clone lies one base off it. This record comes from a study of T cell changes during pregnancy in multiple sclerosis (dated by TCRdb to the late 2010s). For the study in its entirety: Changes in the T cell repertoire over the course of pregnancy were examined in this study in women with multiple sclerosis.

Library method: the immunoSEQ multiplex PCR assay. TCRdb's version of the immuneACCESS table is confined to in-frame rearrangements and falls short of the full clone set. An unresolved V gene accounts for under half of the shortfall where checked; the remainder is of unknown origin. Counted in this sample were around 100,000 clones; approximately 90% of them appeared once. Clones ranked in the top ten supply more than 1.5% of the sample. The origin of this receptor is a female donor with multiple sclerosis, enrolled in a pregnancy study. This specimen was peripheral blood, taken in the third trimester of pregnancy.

The CDR3: CASSLDRHEAFF. The DNA reads TGCGCCAGCAGCTTGGACAGACATGAAGCTTTCTTT. The chain employs TRBV5-1 and TRBJ1-1; no D segment can be confidently identified. The CDR3 covers 12 residues, taking in both the cysteine and the phenylalanine. CDR3 DNA is the only sequence kept; it has 36 bases, read in frame from the first base. V is clipped by 0 bases and J by 7 bases, and the sequence between their germline boundaries is 7 bases long. Based on the germline V gene, the CDR1 and CDR2 sequences are SGHRS and YFSETQ. Supplemented by the reference TRBV5-1 and TRBJ1-1 proteins around the CDR3, the complete variable domain is KAGVTQTPRYLIKTRGQQVTLSCSPISGHRSVSWYQQTPGQGLQFLFEYFSETQRNKGNFPGRFSGRQFSNSRSEMNVSTLELGDSALYLCASSLDRHEAFFGQGTRLTVV.